The sequence of this TCR beta chain was determined in a study of blood T cells in healthy people across ages. Notes on the study in general: Age brought a roughly linear fall in TCR beta diversity measured per million T cells. Aged donors had fewer naive CD4+ cells and lower diversity than long-lived donors.

Looked up from germline, CDR1 is SGHVS and CDR2 is FQNEAQ. The V and J ends lost 4 bases and 7 bases respectively, with 14 bases between them. The CDR3 sequence is 14 residues long. In regard to this clonotype: Its antigen remains unknown.

Then a second PCR, running roughly 7 to 11 cycles, was carried out with a sample-barcoded 5' primer and a J-beta primer mix. TCRdb passed the 5' RACE reads through MiXCR, listing each CDR3 protein once. The profile shows some 1,000,000 distinct CDR3 sequences, approximately 26% of them singletons. These data were also reused for a study on T cells of mothers and their children. As reported in that work: From each mother came over 8 million TCR beta CDR3 reads, and from each child came 3 million to 3.5 million.

The V call is TRBV7-8, the J call TRBJ1-3; TRBD1 is a possible D gene (6 bases). This TCR came from a girl under 10 years old in good health. Sequences were obtained from blood. Written as DNA, the CDR3 is TGTGCCAGCAGCTCAATGGGGGGGCGGAACACCATATATTTT. Amino acid sequence: CASSSMGGRNTIYF.